This T cell receptor beta chain was found in a study of T-cell reconstitution after alpha-beta-depleted transplantation in children. Unique molecular identifiers were incorporated when the TCRbeta library was constructed. TCRdb re-called the PCR reads through MiXCR, storing one row per CDR3 protein. The sample shows some 200,000 distinct CDR3 sequences, roughly 8.3% of them seen only once. Points from the study as a whole: The main origin of T-cell counts and diversity one year after transplant was newly produced T cells. Alpha-beta T cells about two months after transplant reportedly derived from several hundred expanded graft clones. TCRbeta diversity was high at day 60 in some patients (a result of surviving recipient T cells and thymic progenitors).

In germline, CDR1 is LGHNA, CDR2 YSLEER. The V gene lost 0 bases and the J gene lost 2 bases, with 14 bases spanning the gap. CDR3 length: 17 residues. Notes on this clonotype: What it binds is unknown.

This sample comprised PBMCs, mostly from graft donor cells, obtained 360 days after TCRalphabeta/CD19-depleted stem cell transplant. The chain couples TRBV4-3 to TRBJ2-1; no definite D call. This TCR derives from a male patient aged 2-10 years who had a stem cell transplant for acute myeloid leukemia, so the T cells may come from the graft donor. The CDR3 is CASSQETPGEAYNEQFF. The CDR3 DNA reads TGCGCCAGCAGCCAAGAAACTCCGGGTGAGGCCTACAATGAGCAGTTCTTC.